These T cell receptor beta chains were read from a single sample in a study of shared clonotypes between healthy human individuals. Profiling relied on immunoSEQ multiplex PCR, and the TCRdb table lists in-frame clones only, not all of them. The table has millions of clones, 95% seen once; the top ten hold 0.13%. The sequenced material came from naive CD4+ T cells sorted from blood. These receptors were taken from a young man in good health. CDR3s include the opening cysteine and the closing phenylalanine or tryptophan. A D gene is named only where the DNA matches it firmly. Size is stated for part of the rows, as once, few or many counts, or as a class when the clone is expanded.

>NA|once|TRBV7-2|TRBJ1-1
TGTGCCAGCAGCTTATCTCGACAGGAAGCTTTCTTT
CASSLSRQEAFF
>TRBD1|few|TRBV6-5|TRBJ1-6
TGTGCCAGCAGTTCCGGGACAGGGGAACGACCCCTCCACTTT
CASSSGTGERPLHF
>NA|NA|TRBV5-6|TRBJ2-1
TGTGCCAGCAGCCCAGGGTGGGGTGAGCAGTTCTTC
CASSPGWGEQFF
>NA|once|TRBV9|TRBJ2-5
TGTGCCAGCAGCGGAGGAGGACACCCGGGGGAGACCCAGTACTTC
CASSGGGHPGETQYF
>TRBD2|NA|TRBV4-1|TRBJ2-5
TGCGCCAGCAGCCTAGGACTAGCGGAGTGGGGGACCCAGTACTTC
CASSLGLAEWGTQYF
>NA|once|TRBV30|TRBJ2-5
TGTGCCTCCCTGGACTGGGGAGTGGGGACCCAGTACTTC
CASLDWGVGTQYF
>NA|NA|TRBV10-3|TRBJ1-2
TGTGCCATCACTGAGACAGTAGATTATGGCTACACCTTC
CAITETVDYGYTF
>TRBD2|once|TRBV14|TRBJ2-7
TGTGCCAGCAGTGCGCGGGAGAGGTACGAGCAGTACTTC
CASSARERYEQYF
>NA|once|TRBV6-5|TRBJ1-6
TGTGCCAGCAGTTATGGGGCAAACTTTAATAATTCACCCCTCCACTTT
CASSYGANFNNSPLHF
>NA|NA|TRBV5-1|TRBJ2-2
TGCGCCAGCAGCTTGGTGGTTCGGAGAACTGTAGTTGGGGAGCTGTTTTTT
CASSLVVRRTVVGELFF
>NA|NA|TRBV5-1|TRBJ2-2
TGCGCCAGCAGCGCTGTAGACACCGGGGAGCTGTTTTTT
CASSAVDTGELFF
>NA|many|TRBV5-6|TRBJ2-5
TGTGCCAGCAGCTTCCAAGAGACCCAGTACTTC
CASSFQETQYF
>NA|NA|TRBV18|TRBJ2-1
TGTGCCAGCTCACCTTTGGGGGGCCAGGATGAGCAGTTCTTC
CASSPLGGQDEQFF
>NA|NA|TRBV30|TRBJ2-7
TGTGCCTGGAGTGTCCCAGGCGGGCGCTACGAGCAGTACTTC
CAWSVPGGRYEQYF
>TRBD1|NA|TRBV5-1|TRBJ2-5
TGCGCCAGCAGCTTAGGACAGGGCGCAGAGACCCAGTACTTC
CASSLGQGAETQYF
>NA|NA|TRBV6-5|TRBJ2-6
TGTGCCAGCAGTTACTCGTCCGGGGCCAACGTCCTGACTTTC
CASSYSSGANVLTF
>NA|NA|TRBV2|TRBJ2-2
TGTGCCAGCCGGTTAGAGGAGAACACCGGGGAGCTGTTTTTT
CASRLEENTGELFF